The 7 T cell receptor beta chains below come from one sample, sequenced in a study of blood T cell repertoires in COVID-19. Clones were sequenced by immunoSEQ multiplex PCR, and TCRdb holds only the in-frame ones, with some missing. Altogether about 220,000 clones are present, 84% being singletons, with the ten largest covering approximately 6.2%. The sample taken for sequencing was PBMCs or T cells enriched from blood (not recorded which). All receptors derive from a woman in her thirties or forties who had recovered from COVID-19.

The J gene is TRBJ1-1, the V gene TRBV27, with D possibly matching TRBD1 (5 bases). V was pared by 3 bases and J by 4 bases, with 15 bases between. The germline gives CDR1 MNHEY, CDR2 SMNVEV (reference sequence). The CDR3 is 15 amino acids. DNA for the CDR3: TGTGCCAGCAGTTTGAACAGGTGGGGAGGCACTGAAGCTTTCTTT. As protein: CASSLNRWGGTEAFF.

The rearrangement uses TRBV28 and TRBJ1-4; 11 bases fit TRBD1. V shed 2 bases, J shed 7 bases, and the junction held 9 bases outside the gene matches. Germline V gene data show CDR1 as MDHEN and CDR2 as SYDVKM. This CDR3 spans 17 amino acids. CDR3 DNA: TGTGCCAGCAGTTTAAGGTTTGGACAGGGGGCCCCTGAAAAACTGTTTTTT. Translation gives CASSLRFGQGAPEKLFF.

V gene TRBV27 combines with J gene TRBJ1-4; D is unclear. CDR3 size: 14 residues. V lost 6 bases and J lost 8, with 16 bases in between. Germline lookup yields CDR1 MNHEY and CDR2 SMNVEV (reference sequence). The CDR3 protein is CASSNYFPGEKLFF. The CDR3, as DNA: TGTGCCAGCAGCAATTATTTCCCCGGGGAAAAACTGTTTTTT.

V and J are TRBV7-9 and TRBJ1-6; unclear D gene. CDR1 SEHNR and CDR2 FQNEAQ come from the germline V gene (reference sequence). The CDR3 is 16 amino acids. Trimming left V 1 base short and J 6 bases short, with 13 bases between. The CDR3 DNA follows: TGTGCCAGCAGCTTAGAAGGTGAGGCCTCTAATTCACCCCTCCACTTT. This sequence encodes CASSLEGEASNSPLHF.

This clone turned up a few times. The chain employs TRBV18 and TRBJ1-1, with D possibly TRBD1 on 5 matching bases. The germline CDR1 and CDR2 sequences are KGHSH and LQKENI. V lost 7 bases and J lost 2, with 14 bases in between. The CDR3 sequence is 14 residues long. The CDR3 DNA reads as TGTGCCAGCTTTGAAGGGCAGGGCAACACTGAAGCTTTCTTT. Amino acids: CASFEGQGNTEAFF. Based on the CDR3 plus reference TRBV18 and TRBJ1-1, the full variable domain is NAGVMQNPRHLVRRRGQEARLRCSPMKGHSHVYWYRQLPEEGLKFMVYLQKENIIDESGMPKERFSAEFPKEGPSILRIQQVVRGDSAAYFCASFEGQGNTEAFFGQGTRLTVV.

CDR3 protein: CASSLIQGQETQYF. DNA of the CDR3: TGTGCCAGCAGCTTGATTCAGGGGCAAGAGACCCAGTACTTC. The chain uses TRBV5-4 and TRBJ2-5, with TRBD1 as a possible D gene (6 bases). CDR1 is SGHNT, CDR2 YYREEE, per germline (reference sequence). Trimming removed 1 base from V and 2 bases from J, with 9 bases in between. CDR3 length equals 14 residues.

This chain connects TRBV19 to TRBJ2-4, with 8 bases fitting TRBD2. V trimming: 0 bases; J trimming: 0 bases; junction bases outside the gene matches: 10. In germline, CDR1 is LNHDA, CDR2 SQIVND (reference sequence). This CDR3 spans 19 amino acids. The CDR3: CASSIDSTSEGLAKNIQYF. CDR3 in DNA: TGTGCCAGTAGTATAGATTCGACTAGCGAGGGTCTAGCCAAAAACATTCAGTACTTC.